A selection of T cell receptor beta chains follows, all from one sample in a study of blood T cell repertoires in COVID-19. Sequencing used immunoSEQ multiplex PCR; TCRdb keeps in-frame clones, though not all of them. The sample contains 70,000 to 80,000 clones, about 90% of which appear only once. The sequencing sample was made of peripheral blood. Receptors originate from a human donor in a cohort sampled during active COVID-19. CDR3s include the opening cysteine and the closing phenylalanine or tryptophan. Each record gives: clone size, J gene, V gene, D gene, CDR3 DNA, CDR3 protein. D genes are given only for firm matches. Size is stated for part of the rows, as once, few or many counts, or as a class when the clone is expanded.

size: NA; J: TRBJ1-1; V: TRBV18; D: NA; DNA: TGTGCCAGCTCACCTAACAGGGTCGGCACTGAAGCTTTCTTT; CDR3: CASSPNRVGTEAFF
size: NA; J: TRBJ2-5; V: TRBV5-1; D: TRBD1; DNA: TGCGCCAGCAGCCTGGGACAGGGGCAAGAGACCCAGTACTTC; CDR3: CASSLGQGQETQYF
size: NA; J: TRBJ1-1; V: TRBV5-4; D: TRBD1; DNA: TGTGCCAGCAGCTTGGAGACAGGGGCCACTGAAGCTTTCTTT; CDR3: CASSLETGATEAFF
size: once; J: TRBJ2-1; V: TRBV3-1/TRBV3-2; D: TRBD2; DNA: TGTGCCAGCAGCCCAAGACACCCCTCAGCGGGGGCCGACAATGAGCAGTTCTTC; CDR3: CASSPRHPSAGADNEQFF
size: once; J: TRBJ1-2; V: TRBV18; D: TRBD1; DNA: TGTGCCAGCTCACCACCTACTCGTGGGTGGACAGGGGTTCACTATGGCTACACCTTC; CDR3: CASSPPTRGWTGVHYGYTF
size: NA; J: TRBJ2-3; V: TRBV4-1; D: NA; DNA: TGCGCCAGCAGGCTGACAGAGAGCACAGATACGCAGTATTTT; CDR3: CASRLTESTDTQYF
size: NA; J: TRBJ2-3; V: TRBV11-2; D: TRBD2; DNA: TGTGCCAGCAGCTCCCACCCCCTACTAGCGGGGGTAACAGATACGCAGTATTTT; CDR3: CASSSHPLLAGVTDTQYF
size: NA; J: TRBJ1-6; V: TRBV5-1; D: NA; DNA: TGCGCCAGCAGCTTGGATGGGGGGGATGGTTCACCCCTCCACTTT; CDR3: CASSLDGGDGSPLHF
size: NA; J: TRBJ2-7; V: TRBV6-2/TRBV6-3; D: TRBD1; DNA: TGTGCCAGCAGTCCGGGACAGGGGCACGAGCAGTACTTC; CDR3: CASSPGQGHEQYF
size: NA; J: TRBJ2-3; V: TRBV30; D: NA; DNA: TGTGCCTGGAGCGTGGGGCGGCTGTCTAGCACAGATACGCAGTATTTT; CDR3: CAWSVGRLSSTDTQYF
size: NA; J: TRBJ2-2; V: TRBV7-9; D: NA; DNA: TGTGCCAGCAGCCCCGCCGGGGAGCTGTTTTTT; CDR3: CASSPAGELFF
size: NA; J: TRBJ2-1; V: TRBV6-5; D: TRBD2; DNA: TGTGCCAGCAGTTACTCGGGGTACGGGACTAGGACCTTCTTC; CDR3: CASSYSGYGTRTFF
size: few; J: TRBJ1-5; V: TRBV2; D: NA; DNA: TGTGCCAGCAGTGTGCAGGTTGTTGGCAATCAGCCCCAGCATTTT; CDR3: CASSVQVVGNQPQHF
size: NA; J: TRBJ1-1; V: TRBV5-4; D: NA; DNA: TGTGCCAGCAGCTACAGGGATATGAACACTGAAGCTTTCTTT; CDR3: CASSYRDMNTEAFF
size: NA; J: TRBJ1-5; V: TRBV19; D: TRBD1; DNA: TGTGCCAGTAGCCAATCCCGGGACAGGGTGGTGGGGTATAGCAATCAGCCCCAGCATTTT; CDR3: CASSQSRDRVVGYSNQPQHF
size: NA; J: TRBJ1-1; V: TRBV2; D: NA; DNA: TGTGCCAGCAGTGGGGGACAAAGGAACACTGAAGCTTTCTTT; CDR3: CASSGGQRNTEAFF
size: NA; J: TRBJ2-1; V: TRBV9; D: TRBD1; DNA: TGTGCCAGCAGCGCCCGGGACAGTGGAAACCATGAGCAGTTCTTC; CDR3: CASSARDSGNHEQFF